This T cell receptor beta chain was recovered during a study of blood T cell repertoires in COVID-19. For the study at large: Collection of acute and convalescent COVID-19 samples took place in the United States, Italy and Spain. The cDNA or gDNA used as material had been derived from T cells, B-cell-depleted T cells, or PBMCs.

As originally analysed: The authors estimated nucleated cell counts from reference gene primer amplification. TCRdb's table, derived via immunoSEQ multiplex PCR, lists solely in-frame clones and lacks some. The D gene and trimming were derived from the DNA, and the V and J assignments and clone size from that table. The sample gives 150,000 or so clones, around 80% of which show up once; approximately 9.1% is in the top ten. This clone was observed a handful of times. The CDR3 extends over 15 amino acids. The J segment lost 8 bases and the V segment lost 4 bases, leaving 5 bases of the junction unmatched. CDR1 MRHNA and CDR2 SNTAGT come from the germline V gene.

The receptor comes from a woman aged 70-85 years with acute or convalescent COVID-19. This sequence joins TRBV6-4 and TRBJ2-1; 13 bases align to TRBD2. Sequences were obtained from peripheral blood. The CDR3: CASSARTSGSHEQFF. The CDR3 region has the DNA TGTGCCAGCAGTGCTCGGACTAGCGGGAGCCATGAGCAGTTCTTC.